The clone carrying this TCR beta chain was seen only once. The CDR3 spans 17 residues. The V end was cut by 2 bases, the J end by 2 bases, with 13 bases between. The germline V gene encodes CDR1 SGHTA and CDR2 FQGTGA. The sample originates from a study of blood T cell repertoires in COVID-19. Turning to the study itself: From the United States, Italy and Spain came samples of acute and convalescent COVID-19. T cells, B-cell-depleted T cells, or PBMCs provided the cDNA or gDNA that served as material.

Authors' data handling: For nucleated cells, counts were estimated from reference gene primer amplification. Sequencing used immunoSEQ multiplex PCR; TCRdb keeps in-frame clones, though not all of them. V, J and clone size reflect that table, while D and trimming were determined from the DNA. The data hold about 80,000 clones, with around 76% observed a single time. The chain carries TRBV7-3 and TRBJ1-6; a weak D match, TRBD1 (6 bases). The specimen sequenced was peripheral blood. This TCR was sampled from a human donor in a cohort sampled during active COVID-19. The CDR3: CASSLFSGGAYNSPLHF. In DNA, the CDR3 is TGTGCCAGCAGCTTATTTTCTGGGGGCGCCTATAATTCACCCCTCCACTTT. The full variable domain, its missing parts supplied by reference TRBV7-3 and TRBJ1-6, is GAGVSQTPSNKVTEKGKYVELRCDPISGHTALYWYRQSLGQGPEFLIYFQGTGAADDSGLPNDRFFAVRPEGSVSTLKIQRTERGDSAVYLCASSLFSGGAYNSPLHFGNGTRLTVT.